These 2 T cell receptor beta chains were all obtained from the same sample, sequenced in a study of blood T cell repertoires in COVID-19. Sequencing used immunoSEQ multiplex PCR; TCRdb keeps in-frame clones, though not all of them. Of 450,000 to 500,000 clones detected, over 75% appear once; the ten largest clones hold 3.2%. Sequencing used peripheral blood. The receptors come from a human donor in a cohort sampled during active COVID-19.

This chain uses TRBV28 with TRBJ1-2, with D unresolved. Between the trimmed V and J ends, which lost 6 bases and 8 bases, there was a span of 22 bases. Germline CDR1 MDHEN, CDR2 SYDVKM. The CDR3 contains 15 residues. Here the CDR3 DNA reads TGTGCCAGCAGGGATGGGAGCCGGGCCGTGAGGGGCTACACCTTC. It codes for CASRDGSRAVRGYTF.

This clone was detected only once. V is TRBV5-1 and J is TRBJ2-5, with 7 nucleotides matching TRBD1. The CDR3 consists of 14 residues. With 4 bases clipped from V and 1 base from J, the junction kept 4 bases outside the gene matches. Germline V gene lookup returns CDR1 SGHRS and CDR2 YFSETQ. The CDR3 is CASSRDRPQETQYF. The CDR3 coding sequence is TGCGCCAGCAGCCGGGACAGACCCCAAGAGACCCAGTACTTC. Variable domain in full (rest from reference TRBV5-1 and TRBJ2-5): KAGVTQTPRYLIKTRGQQVTLSCSPISGHRSVSWYQQTPGQGLQFLFEYFSETQRNKGNFPGRFSGRQFSNSRSEMNVSTLELGDSALYLCASSRDRPQETQYFGPGTRLLVL.